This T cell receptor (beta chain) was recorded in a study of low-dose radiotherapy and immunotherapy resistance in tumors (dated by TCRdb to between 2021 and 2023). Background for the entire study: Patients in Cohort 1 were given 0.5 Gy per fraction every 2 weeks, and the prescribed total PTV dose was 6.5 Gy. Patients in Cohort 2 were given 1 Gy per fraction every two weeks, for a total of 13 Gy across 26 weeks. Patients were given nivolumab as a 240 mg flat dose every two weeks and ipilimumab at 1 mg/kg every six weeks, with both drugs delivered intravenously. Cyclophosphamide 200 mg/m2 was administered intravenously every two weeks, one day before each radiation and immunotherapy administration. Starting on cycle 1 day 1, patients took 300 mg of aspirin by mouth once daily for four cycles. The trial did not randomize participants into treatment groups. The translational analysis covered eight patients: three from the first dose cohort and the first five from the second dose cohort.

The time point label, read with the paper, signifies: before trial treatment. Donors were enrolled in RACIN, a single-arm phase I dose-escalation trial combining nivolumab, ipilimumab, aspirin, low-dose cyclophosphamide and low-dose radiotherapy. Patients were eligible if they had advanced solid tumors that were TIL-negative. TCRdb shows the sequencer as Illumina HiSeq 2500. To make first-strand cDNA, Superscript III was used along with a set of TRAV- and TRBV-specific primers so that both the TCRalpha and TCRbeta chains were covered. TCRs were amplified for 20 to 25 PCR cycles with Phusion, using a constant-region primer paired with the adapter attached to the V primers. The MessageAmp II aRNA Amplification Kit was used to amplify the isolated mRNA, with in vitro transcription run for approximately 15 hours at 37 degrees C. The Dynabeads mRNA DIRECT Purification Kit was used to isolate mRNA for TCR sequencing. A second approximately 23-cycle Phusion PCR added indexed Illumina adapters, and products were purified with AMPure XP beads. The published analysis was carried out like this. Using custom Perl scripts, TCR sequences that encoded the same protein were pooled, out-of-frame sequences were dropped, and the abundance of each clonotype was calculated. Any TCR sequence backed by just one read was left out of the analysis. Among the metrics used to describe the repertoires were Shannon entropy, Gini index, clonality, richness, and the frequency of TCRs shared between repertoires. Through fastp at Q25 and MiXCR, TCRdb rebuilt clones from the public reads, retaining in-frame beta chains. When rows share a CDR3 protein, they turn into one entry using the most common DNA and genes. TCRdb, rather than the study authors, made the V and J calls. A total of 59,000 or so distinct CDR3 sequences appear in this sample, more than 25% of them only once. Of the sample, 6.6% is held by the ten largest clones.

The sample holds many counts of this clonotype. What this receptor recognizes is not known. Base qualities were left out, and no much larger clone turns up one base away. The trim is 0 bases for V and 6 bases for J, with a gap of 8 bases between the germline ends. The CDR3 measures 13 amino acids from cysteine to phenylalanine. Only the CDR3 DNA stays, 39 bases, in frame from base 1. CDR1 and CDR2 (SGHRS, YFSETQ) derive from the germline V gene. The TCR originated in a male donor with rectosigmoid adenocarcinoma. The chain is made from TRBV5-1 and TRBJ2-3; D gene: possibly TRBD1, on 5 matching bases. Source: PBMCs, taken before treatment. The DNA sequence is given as TGCGCCAGCAGCTTGGACAGGCTCGATACGCAGTATTTT. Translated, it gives CASSLDRLDTQYF. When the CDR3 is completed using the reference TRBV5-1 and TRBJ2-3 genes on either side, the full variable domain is KAGVTQTPRYLIKTRGQQVTLSCSPISGHRSVSWYQQTPGQGLQFLFEYFSETQRNKGNFPGRFSGRQFSNSRSEMNVSTLELGDSALYLCASSLDRLDTQYFGPGTRLTVL.